A selection of T cell receptor beta chains follows, all from one sample in a study of T-cell memory formation after mild COVID-19. TCRdb called the 5' RACE reads again in MiXCR, with one record for every CDR3 protein. The sample shows a few hundred thousand distinct CDR3 sequences, 15% to 20% of them seen only once. The sample taken for sequencing was PBMCs or a T cell subset sorted from them (not recorded which). Receptors were obtained from a man aged 18-30 years who had mild COVID-19 (a few samples of this study predate the infection). Cell type and time point are not known. CDR3s include the opening cysteine and the closing phenylalanine or tryptophan. Each record gives: CDR3 protein, CDR3 DNA, clone size, D gene, J gene, V gene. The D gene is left open where the match is weak. Only part of the rows carry a size: once, few, many, or a class if the clone is expanded.

CASSEDREMGTDTQYF,TGCGCCAGCAGTGAGGACCGGGAGATGGGGACAGATACGCAGTATTTT,few,-,TRBJ2-3,TRBV10-1
CSAGRYGDTQYF,TGCAGTGCTGGGAGATACGGGGATACGCAGTATTTT,-,-,TRBJ2-3,TRBV20-1
CASSLGGGTVQETQYF,TGTGCCAGCAGTTTAGGGGGGGGCACGGTCCAAGAGACCCAGTACTTC,-,-,TRBJ2-5,TRBV7-2
CASSYDRGNTEAFF,TGTGCCAGCAGCTATGACAGGGGGAACACTGAAGCTTTCTTT,-,TRBD1,TRBJ1-1,TRBV11-1
CASSLVAASGGNNEQFF,TGTGCCAGCAGCTTAGTAGCCGCTAGCGGGGGCAACAATGAGCAGTTCTTC,few,TRBD2,TRBJ2-1,TRBV7-2
CASSEDRGKSGGYTF,TGTGCCAGCAGTGAAGACAGGGGGAAGAGCGGTGGCTACACCTTC,once,TRBD1,TRBJ1-2,TRBV2
CASSHGPTVNTEAFF,TGTGCCAGCAGCCATGGGCCGACGGTGAACACTGAAGCTTTCTTT,few,-,TRBJ1-1,TRBV7-2
CASSTKSGDTEAFF,TGCGCCAGCAGTACGAAATCAGGGGACACTGAAGCTTTCTTT,few,-,TRBJ1-1,TRBV5-1
CASSSGQPEAFF,TGTGCCAGCAGCTCCGGACAGCCTGAAGCTTTCTTT,-,-,TRBJ1-1,TRBV12-3/TRBV12-4
CASSLNPGDFYGYTF,TGTGCCAGCAGCTTAAATCCGGGGGACTTCTATGGCTACACCTTC,-,-,TRBJ1-2,TRBV11-2
CAISESRQGADTEAFF,TGTGCCATCAGTGAGTCGCGACAGGGGGCAGACACTGAAGCTTTCTTT,-,TRBD1,TRBJ1-1,TRBV10-3
CASSAGTGGPGEQYF,TGTGCCAGCAGCGCCGGGACAGGGGGCCCCGGGGAGCAGTACTTC,-,TRBD1,TRBJ2-7,TRBV7-2
CASSAPGQGTNEKLFF,TGCGCCAGCAGCGCACCGGGACAGGGAACTAATGAAAAACTGTTTTTT,-,TRBD1,TRBJ1-4,TRBV5-1